The rows below give T cell receptor beta chains drawn from one sample of a study of blood T cell repertoires in COVID-19. The repertoire was sequenced with immunoSEQ multiplex PCR; TCRdb's copy has only in-frame clones and lacks some. The data contain 350,000 to 400,000 clones, approximately 90% of them seen just once; the ten biggest clones take up more than 0.95%. The sequenced material came from PBMCs or T cells enriched from blood (not recorded which). These receptors were obtained from a woman in her late teens or twenties who had recovered from COVID-19. The CDR3 runs from the conserved cysteine through the conserved F or W. Fields, in order: clone size, D gene, J gene, V gene, CDR3 protein, CDR3 DNA. D genes are given only for firm matches. Clone sizes are given selectively: once, few, many, or a class where the clone is expanded.

.	.	TRBJ1-2	TRBV27	CASSRPGRDYGYTF	TGTGCCAGCAGCCGCCCTGGCAGGGATTATGGCTACACCTTC
.	.	TRBJ1-5	TRBV7-9	CASSLALNEQPQHF	TGTGCCAGCAGCTTAGCCCTGAATGAGCAGCCCCAGCATTTT
.	.	TRBJ2-1	TRBV29-1	CSVEYEELDEQFF	TGCAGCGTTGAGTACGAGGAACTGGATGAGCAGTTCTTC
.	.	TRBJ2-5	TRBV18	CASSPRGLQETQYF	TGTGCCAGCTCACCACGGGGGCTTCAAGAGACCCAGTACTTC
.	TRBD2	TRBJ2-5	TRBV6-5	CGLGLAGERETQYF	TGTGGTCTCGGGCTAGCGGGGGAACGAGAGACCCAGTACTTC
.	.	TRBJ1-6	TRBV5-1	CASNYLTSSYNSPLHF	TGCGCCAGCAACTACCTGACGAGCTCCTATAATTCACCCCTCCACTTT
.	.	TRBJ1-2	TRBV11-2	CASSFPPQFYGYTF	TGTGCCAGCAGCTTCCCTCCACAGTTCTATGGCTACACCTTC
.	.	TRBJ2-4	TRBV7-8	CASSLVTRGAKNIQYF	TGTGCCAGCAGCTTAGTCACAAGGGGCGCCAAAAACATTCAGTACTTC
many	TRBD1	TRBJ1-5	TRBV18	CASSPQGAGQPQHF	TGTGCCAGCTCACCACAGGGGGCGGGGCAGCCCCAGCATTTT
.	.	TRBJ1-3	TRBV9	CASSVEGATDTIYF	TGTGCCAGCAGCGTGGAAGGGGCCACGGACACCATATATTTT
.	TRBD2	TRBJ2-1	TRBV6-5	CASSLTSGVDNEQFF	TGTGCCAGCAGCCTTACTAGCGGAGTCGACAATGAGCAGTTCTTC
once	.	TRBJ1-5	TRBV27	CASSLLGSGNQPQHF	TGTGCCAGCAGTTTGTTAGGGAGCGGCAATCAGCCCCAGCATTTT
.	.	TRBJ2-7	TRBV6-5	CASSDLRGEQYF	TGTGCCAGCAGCGATCTACGTGGCGAGCAGTACTTC
.	TRBD1	TRBJ2-7	TRBV6-5	CATGVLYYEQYF	TGTGCTACAGGGGTTCTCTACTACGAGCAGTACTTC
.	.	TRBJ2-5	TRBV25-1	CASGNGEETQYF	TGTGCCAGCGGCAACGGGGAAGAGACCCAGTACTTC
few	TRBD2	TRBJ2-4	TRBV20-1	CSASPVAGGFIKNIQYF	TGCAGTGCTAGTCCGGTAGCGGGGGGGTTTATTAAAAACATTCAGTACTTC
.	.	TRBJ1-4	TRBV5-1	CASSPGQGFPEKLFF	TGCGCCAGCAGCCCCGGGCAGGGGTTTCCTGAAAAACTGTTTTTT
.	.	TRBJ1-6	TRBV15	CATRLGDWDSPLHF	TGTGCCACCAGGTTAGGGGATTGGGATTCACCCCTCCACTTT
.	.	TRBJ1-3	TRBV10-2	CATLTPSGNTIYF	TGCGCCACCCTGACACCTTCTGGAAACACCATATATTTT
.	.	TRBJ2-7	TRBV30	CAWSVGGEQYF	TGTGCCTGGAGTGTGGGAGGCGAGCAGTACTTC
.	.	TRBJ1-5	TRBV2	CASSEARQAREDQPQHF	TGTGCCAGCAGTGAAGCGAGACAGGCACGAGAGGATCAGCCCCAGCATTTT
.	TRBD2	TRBJ2-2	TRBV7-9	CASSSRESSNTGELFF	TGTGCCAGCAGCTCGCGGGAGTCCTCGAACACCGGGGAGCTGTTTTTT
.	TRBD2	TRBJ2-2	TRBV2	CASSQRLAKRGTGELFF	TGTGCCAGCAGTCAACGACTAGCGAAAAGGGGCACCGGGGAGCTGTTTTTT
.	.	TRBJ1-5	TRBV28	CASSFSGDSWGEQPQHF	TGTGCCAGCAGTTTCTCGGGCGACAGTTGGGGGGAGCAGCCCCAGCATTTT
.	.	TRBJ1-2	TRBV13	CASSSTGRQGYTF	TGTGCCAGCAGCTCGACCGGGCGACAGGGCTACACCTTC
.	TRBD1	TRBJ1-5	TRBV5-6	CASSSTGSNQPQHF	TGTGCCAGCAGCTCGACAGGGAGCAATCAGCCCCAGCATTTT
.	.	TRBJ1-2	TRBV7-2	CASSSTVIYGYTF	TGTGCCAGCAGCTCAACGGTGATCTATGGCTACACCTTC
many	TRBD2	TRBJ2-3	TRBV4-2	CASSQGLAGGPSTDTQYF	TGTGCCAGCAGCCAAGGACTAGCGGGGGGCCCTAGCACAGATACGCAGTATTTT
.	TRBD1	TRBJ2-7	TRBV4-3	CASSYGTGGSYEQYF	TGCGCCAGCAGCTACGGGACAGGGGGTTCCTACGAGCAGTACTTC
few	.	TRBJ1-2	TRBV5-8	CASSSRLVKATGYTF	TGTGCCAGCAGCTCCAGACTAGTGAAGGCCACTGGCTACACCTTC
.	TRBD1	TRBJ1-1	TRBV11-2	CASSPRPGTGVSGTEAFF	TGTGCCAGCAGCCCGAGACCCGGGACAGGCGTATCGGGAACTGAAGCTTTCTTT
few	.	TRBJ1-1	TRBV10-3	CAIKRTAGGEAFF	TGTGCCATCAAAAGGACAGCAGGAGGTGAAGCTTTCTTT
.	.	TRBJ1-4	TRBV2	CASRQGEKLFF	TGTGCCAGCAGACAGGGCGAAAAACTGTTTTTT
.	TRBD1	TRBJ2-1	TRBV29-1	CSVERRGLNEQFF	TGCAGCGTGGAACGCAGGGGGCTAAATGAGCAGTTCTTC
.	.	TRBJ2-1	TRBV9	CASSAYMESEQFF	TGTGCCAGCAGCGCTTATATGGAGAGTGAGCAGTTCTTC
.	.	TRBJ2-5	TRBV14	CASSQGARSETQYF	TGTGCCAGCAGCCAAGGTGCTAGATCGGAGACCCAGTACTTC
.	.	TRBJ1-4	TRBV9	CASSVAAGARNEKLFF	TGTGCCAGCAGCGTAGCAGCAGGGGCCAGAAATGAAAAACTGTTTTTT
.	.	TRBJ2-1	TRBV18	CASSPRADSSYNEQFF	TGTGCCAGCTCACCACGCGCCGATAGCTCCTACAATGAGCAGTTCTTC
.	TRBD1	TRBJ1-2	TRBV12-5	CASGLTGTGDASDGYTF	TGTGCTAGTGGTTTAACCGGGACAGGGGATGCTTCGGATGGCTACACCTTC
.	.	TRBJ1-2	TRBV19	CASSLRDSPNYGYTF	TGTGCCAGTAGTCTCCGGGACTCACCCAACTATGGCTACACCTTC
.	TRBD1	TRBJ1-4	TRBV19	CARKNQTGGSDGLFF	TGTGCCAGAAAAAATCAGACAGGGGGTTCCGATGGACTGTTTTTT
.	.	TRBJ1-3	TRBV18	CASSPQGAGNTIYF	TGTGCCAGCTCACCACAGGGGGCTGGAAACACCATATATTTT
.	TRBD1	TRBJ1-2	TRBV13	CASSLGDRGGGYGYTF	TGTGCCAGCAGCTTAGGGGACAGGGGCGGAGGCTATGGCTACACCTTC
.	TRBD2	TRBJ2-7	TRBV29-1	CSAVQAGGYEQYF	TGCAGCGCTGTTCAAGCGGGGGGCTACGAGCAGTACTTC
.	.	TRBJ2-1	TRBV19	CASSLVRYSYNEQFF	TGTGCCAGTAGTTTGGTCCGCTACTCCTACAATGAGCAGTTCTTC